These T cell receptor beta chains were read from a single sample in a study of blood T cell repertoires in COVID-19. Profiled with immunoSEQ multiplex PCR; TCRdb holds only in-frame clones, not every one. The sample consists of roughly 300,000 clones, about nine tenths of them appearing once. The material sequenced was peripheral blood. These receptor sequences come from a woman aged 25 to 45 with COVID-19, enrolled during active disease. Each CDR3 is given with its conserved first and last residue. The D gene is left open where the match is weak. Where a row states a size, it is once, few, many or the class of an expanded clone; other rows omit it.

cdr3_aa: CASSLSPTYEQYF
cdr3_nt: TGTGCCAGCAGCTTATCCCCAACCTACGAGCAGTACTTC
clone_size: .
d_call: .
v_call: TRBV7-2
j_call: TRBJ2-7

cdr3_aa: CASSPQGAAYNEQFF
cdr3_nt: TGTGCCAGCAGTCCGCAGGGGGCGGCCTACAATGAGCAGTTCTTC
clone_size: .
d_call: TRBD1
v_call: TRBV6-6
j_call: TRBJ2-1

cdr3_aa: CASSPRQRYNSPLHF
cdr3_nt: TGTGCCAGCTCACCACGGCAGCGCTATAATTCACCCCTCCACTTT
clone_size: .
d_call: .
v_call: TRBV18
j_call: TRBJ1-6

cdr3_aa: CASSQDSTGANVLTF
cdr3_nt: TGTGCCAGCAGCCAGGACTCGACTGGGGCCAACGTCCTGACTTTC
clone_size: .
d_call: .
v_call: TRBV3-1/TRBV3-2
j_call: TRBJ2-6

cdr3_aa: CASSYSGPGSDYGYTF
cdr3_nt: TGTGCCAGCAGCTACTCCGGTCCCGGGTCGGACTATGGCTACACCTTC
clone_size: .
d_call: .
v_call: TRBV7-2
j_call: TRBJ1-2

cdr3_aa: CASMEGLAGEETQYF
cdr3_nt: TGTGCCAGCATGGAAGGACTAGCGGGAGAAGAGACCCAGTACTTC
clone_size: .
d_call: TRBD2
v_call: TRBV2
j_call: TRBJ2-5

cdr3_aa: CSVTITGGFEQFF
cdr3_nt: TGCAGCGTTACGATAACAGGGGGGTTTGAGCAGTTCTTC
clone_size: .
d_call: TRBD1
v_call: TRBV29-1
j_call: TRBJ2-1

cdr3_aa: CASSPGDRDDGELFF
cdr3_nt: TGTGCCAGCAGTCCAGGGGACAGGGATGACGGGGAGCTGTTTTTT
clone_size: .
d_call: TRBD1
v_call: TRBV28
j_call: TRBJ2-2

cdr3_aa: CSATEGGYGYTF
cdr3_nt: TGCAGCGCGACGGAAGGGGGCTATGGCTACACCTTC
clone_size: .
d_call: .
v_call: TRBV29-1
j_call: TRBJ1-2

cdr3_aa: CSAYMNTEAFF
cdr3_nt: TGCAGTGCTTACATGAACACTGAAGCTTTCTTT
clone_size: .
d_call: .
v_call: TRBV20-1
j_call: TRBJ1-1

cdr3_aa: CASSYPGQLEAFF
cdr3_nt: TGTGCCAGCAGTTACCCGGGACAGTTAGAAGCTTTCTTT
clone_size: .
d_call: TRBD1
v_call: TRBV6-5
j_call: TRBJ1-1

cdr3_aa: CASSDHVHPGNTQYF
cdr3_nt: TGTGCCAGCAGTGATCACGTTCACCCCGGGAATACGCAGTATTTT
clone_size: .
d_call: .
v_call: TRBV6-1
j_call: TRBJ2-3

cdr3_aa: CASRPRTIQETQYF
cdr3_nt: TGTGCCAGCAGGCCTAGGACTATCCAAGAGACCCAGTACTTC
clone_size: few
d_call: .
v_call: TRBV7-6
j_call: TRBJ2-5

cdr3_aa: CASIRTGTANYGYTF
cdr3_nt: TGTGCCAGCATCCGAACGGGAACGGCTAACTATGGCTACACCTTC
clone_size: once
d_call: .
v_call: TRBV2
j_call: TRBJ1-2

cdr3_aa: CASSLSSSPDTQYF
cdr3_nt: TGTGCCAGCAGCTTAAGTTCGTCCCCAGATACGCAGTATTTT
clone_size: .
d_call: .
v_call: TRBV7-3
j_call: TRBJ2-3

cdr3_aa: CASSKEDTEAFF
cdr3_nt: TGTGCCAGCTCTAAGGAGGACACTGAAGCTTTCTTT
clone_size: .
d_call: .
v_call: TRBV18
j_call: TRBJ1-1

cdr3_aa: CASSPGGFNGYTF
cdr3_nt: TGTGCCAGCAGCCCCGGGGGGTTCAATGGCTACACCTTC
clone_size: once
d_call: .
v_call: TRBV9
j_call: TRBJ1-2

cdr3_aa: CATLHEPNTEAFF
cdr3_nt: TGTGCCACCTTACACGAACCCAACACTGAAGCTTTCTTT
clone_size: .
d_call: .
v_call: TRBV10-3
j_call: TRBJ1-1

cdr3_aa: CASSAGRGAGANTQYF
cdr3_nt: TGTGCCAGCTCTGCGGGTCGGGGAGCGGGGGCCAATACGCAGTATTTT
clone_size: once
d_call: TRBD2
v_call: TRBV11-3
j_call: TRBJ2-3

cdr3_aa: CASSLAGRNTEAFF
cdr3_nt: TGTGCCAGCAGTTTAGCGGGGAGGAACACTGAAGCTTTCTTT
clone_size: .
d_call: .
v_call: TRBV27
j_call: TRBJ1-1

cdr3_aa: CATAWDRGGKLFF
cdr3_nt: TGTGCCACCGCGTGGGACAGGGGTGGAAAACTGTTTTTT
clone_size: .
d_call: TRBD1
v_call: TRBV27
j_call: TRBJ1-4

cdr3_aa: CASSLGVLDTGNTEAFF
cdr3_nt: TGTGCCAGCAGCTTAGGGGTTCTGGACACGGGGAACACTGAAGCTTTCTTT
clone_size: .
d_call: .
v_call: TRBV11-3
j_call: TRBJ1-1

cdr3_aa: CASSGDYNEQFF
cdr3_nt: TGTGCCAGCAGCGGGGACTACAATGAGCAGTTCTTC
clone_size: .
d_call: .
v_call: TRBV12-3/TRBV12-4
j_call: TRBJ2-1

cdr3_aa: CASRGSSGNTIYF
cdr3_nt: TGTGCCAGCAGGGGGAGCTCTGGAAACACCATATATTTT
clone_size: .
d_call: .
v_call: TRBV4-2
j_call: TRBJ1-3

cdr3_aa: CASSRTAYNYGYTF
cdr3_nt: TGTGCCAGCAGTAGGACAGCGTATAACTATGGCTACACCTTC
clone_size: .
d_call: .
v_call: TRBV6-5
j_call: TRBJ1-2

cdr3_aa: CASSPGQTKNIQYF
cdr3_nt: TGTGCCAGCTCACCGGGACAGACCAAAAACATTCAGTACTTC
clone_size: few
d_call: TRBD1
v_call: TRBV18
j_call: TRBJ2-4

cdr3_aa: CSVVSARDTTNYGYTF
cdr3_nt: TGCAGCGTTGTGTCGGCTCGGGACACAACTAACTATGGCTACACCTTC
clone_size: once
d_call: .
v_call: TRBV29-1
j_call: TRBJ1-2

cdr3_aa: CASSSGIGDSPNQPQHF
cdr3_nt: TGTGCCAGCAGCTCCGGAATAGGGGACAGCCCCAATCAGCCCCAGCATTTT
clone_size: .
d_call: TRBD1
v_call: TRBV5-8
j_call: TRBJ1-5

cdr3_aa: CAWRRGIQETQYF
cdr3_nt: TGTGCCTGGAGGAGGGGGATCCAAGAGACCCAGTACTTC
clone_size: .
d_call: .
v_call: TRBV30
j_call: TRBJ2-5

cdr3_aa: CSVEVGTSGGDTQYF
cdr3_nt: TGCAGCGTTGAAGTGGGGACTAGCGGGGGGGATACGCAGTATTTT
clone_size: .
d_call: TRBD2
v_call: TRBV29-1
j_call: TRBJ2-3

cdr3_aa: CASSLETQYF
cdr3_nt: TGTGCCAGTTCCCTTGAGACCCAGTACTTC
clone_size: .
d_call: .
v_call: TRBV2
j_call: TRBJ2-5